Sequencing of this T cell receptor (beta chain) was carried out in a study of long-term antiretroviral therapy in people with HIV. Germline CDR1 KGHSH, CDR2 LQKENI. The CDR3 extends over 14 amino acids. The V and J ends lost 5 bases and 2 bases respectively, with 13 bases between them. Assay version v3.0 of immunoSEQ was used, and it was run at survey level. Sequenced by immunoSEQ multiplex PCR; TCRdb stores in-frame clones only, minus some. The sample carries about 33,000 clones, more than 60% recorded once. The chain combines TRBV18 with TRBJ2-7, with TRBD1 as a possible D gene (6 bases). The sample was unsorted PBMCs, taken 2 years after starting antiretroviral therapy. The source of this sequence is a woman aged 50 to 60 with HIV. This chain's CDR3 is CASSMDRGTYEQYV. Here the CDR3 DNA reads TGTGCCAGCTCAATGGACAGAGGTACCTACGAGCAGTACGTC.